This TCR beta chain was recorded in a study of OX40 agonist ivuxolimab in advanced cancers. The overall study: Ivuxolimab doses were 0.01, 0.1, 0.3, 1.5, 3 or 10 mg/kg every 2 weeks.

TCRdb's copy holds only in-frame clones and misses some; the assay was immunoSEQ multiplex PCR. Seen here are 40,000 to 45,000 clones, about 86% observed once, and the top ten hold under 0.5%. With regard to this clone: Antigen: not known.

Findings and limits, study-wide: It was not determined which antigens were specifically recognized by the peripheral T cells that had undergone clonal expansion. The study observed clonal expansion of CD4+ and CD8+ blood T cells by week 6 at 0.1 to 3.0 mg/kg.

This CDR3 contains 19 residues. The trim removed 5 bases at V and 0 bases at J, leaving 14 bases unmatched. CDR1 and CDR2 (germline): LNHDA, SQIVND (reference sequence). Source: CD4+ or CD8+ T cells sorted from blood, taken in a trial of the OX40 agonist ivuxolimab. The chain combines TRBV19 with TRBJ1-5, with 9 bases identical to TRBD1. The TCR comes from an adult with an advanced solid tumor such as melanoma, head and neck, liver or kidney cancer. The DNA for the CDR3 is TGTGCCAGTAGTTTAAGGGACAGGGAGATCGGATATAGCAATCAGCCCCAGCATTTT. Its translation is CASSLRDREIGYSNQPQHF.